The rows below give T cell receptor beta chains drawn from one sample of a study of blood T cell repertoires in COVID-19. Data came from immunoSEQ multiplex PCR; TCRdb stores just in-frame clones and leaves some out. The data contain around 85,000 clones, roughly 89% of them singletons. The source material was peripheral blood. These receptors all come from a man in his sixties with acute or convalescent COVID-19. CDR3s include the opening cysteine and the closing phenylalanine or tryptophan. The D gene is left open where the match is weak. The size entry is marked missing in some rows and otherwise reads once, few, many or a size class.

clone size	D gene	V gene	J gene	CDR3 DNA	CDR3 protein
-	TRBD2	TRBV10-2	TRBJ2-3	TGCGCCAGCAGTGAGGGGACTAGCTACCAGAACACAGATACGCAGTATTTT	CASSEGTSYQNTDTQYF
-	-	TRBV30	TRBJ2-3	TGTGCCTGGAGTGGGGGGGTAGATACGCAGTATTTT	CAWSGGVDTQYF
-	-	TRBV5-1	TRBJ2-5	TGCGCCAGCAGCGCTCAGGGGTTCAAGACCCAGTACTTC	CASSAQGFKTQYF
-	-	TRBV19	TRBJ1-1	TGTGCCAGTAGTTGGGCCGGGAACACTGAAGCTTTCTTT	CASSWAGNTEAFF
few	-	TRBV24-1	TRBJ1-2	TGTGCCACCCGGCGGCCAACGGGCGAGAGCGGTTTTTGTGAGGGCTACACCTTC	CATRRPTGESGFCEGYTF
-	-	TRBV3-1/TRBV3-2	TRBJ2-2	TGTGCCAGCAGCCAAGTCTTATCCGTCCCCACCGGGGAGCTGTTTTTT	CASSQVLSVPTGELFF
-	-	TRBV10-2	TRBJ2-7	TGCGCCAGCAGTGAGCTACGTCCGGACGAGCAGTACTTC	CASSELRPDEQYF
-	TRBD1	TRBV5-1	TRBJ2-3	TGCGCCAGCAGCACCCAGACAGGGGCCGGCACAGATACGCAGTATTTT	CASSTQTGAGTDTQYF
-	-	TRBV29-1	TRBJ1-3	TGCAGTGCACTACTGCCTGGAAACACCATATATTTT	CSALLPGNTIYF
-	-	TRBV5-1	TRBJ1-1	TGCGCCAGCAGCTTGGTAGGGGCGAACACTGAAGCTTTCTTT	CASSLVGANTEAFF
-	-	TRBV4-3	TRBJ2-1	TGCGCCAGCAGCTCAGGGACTGGGAGCTCCTACAATGAGCAGTTCTTC	CASSSGTGSSYNEQFF
-	TRBD1	TRBV5-1	TRBJ2-3	TGCGCCAGCAGCTCCGGACAGGGCCCAGATACGCAGTATTTT	CASSSGQGPDTQYF
-	TRBD1	TRBV6-5	TRBJ1-1	TGTGCCAGCAGTTACTGGGGACAGAAGTCTAACACTGAAGCTTTCTTT	CASSYWGQKSNTEAFF
-	-	TRBV3-1/TRBV3-2	TRBJ1-4	TGTGCCAGCAGCCAAGCCGACAGGAGCCTTAATGAAAAACTGTTTTTT	CASSQADRSLNEKLFF